These T cell receptor beta chains were read from a single sample in a study of PD-1 blockade in classical Hodgkin lymphoma. Sequenced by immunoSEQ multiplex PCR; TCRdb stores in-frame clones only, minus some. The sample has 90,000 to 95,000 clones; roughly nine tenths are singletons. The sequences come from peripheral blood mononuclear cells (PBMCs), collected before the second cycle of nivolumab. The origin of the receptors is a human donor with classical Hodgkin lymphoma. Each CDR3 is given with its conserved first and last residue. The size of a clone is reported for some rows only, either as once, few or many, or as a class for expanded clones.

TRBV28,TRBJ2-3,.,CASSDRSSTDTQYF
TRBV30,TRBJ2-2,.,CAWGLMNTGELFF
TRBV7-6,TRBJ2-5,.,CASSLGGGGQAIPEYF
TRBV6-1,TRBJ2-3,.,CASSEGLGLDTQYF
TRBV5-5,TRBJ1-5,.,CASSSLGGDSNQPQHF
TRBV7-9,TRBJ2-7,.,CASSPGASYEQYF
TRBV2,TRBJ2-2,.,CASSSPTGGAGPGELFF
TRBV2,TRBJ2-2,.,CASSEFWQGGTGELFF
TRBV10-3,TRBJ1-1,few,CAISESGTGGLSTEAFF
TRBV5-6,TRBJ2-7,.,CASSLSVLSSYEQYF
TRBV5-1,TRBJ2-2,.,CASRKSGETGELFF
TRBV19,TRBJ1-1,few,CASSSPRTGLYTEAFF
TRBV7-2,TRBJ1-2,.,CASSLERGGYGYTF
TRBV18,TRBJ2-2,.,CASSPSSPGPGELFF
TRBV15,TRBJ2-2,once,CATIRGYNTGELFF
TRBV5-8,TRBJ1-3,.,CASSLRRVLSGNTIYF
TRBV7-9,TRBJ2-1,.,CASSLDPYNEQFF
TRBV10-3,TRBJ2-2,.,CAIGGATNTGELFF
TRBV29-1,TRBJ2-3,once,CSVEAGTSVDTQYF
TRBV7-9,TRBJ2-5,.,CASSATGSIQETQYF
TRBV28,TRBJ2-1,.,CASSPTGWGNTYNEQFF
TRBV19,TRBJ2-1,.,CASSPKTTSSYNEQFF
TRBV7-9,TRBJ2-7,.,CASSLGLAGGRVTYEQYF
TRBV7-2,TRBJ2-5,.,CASSPSGLAAETQYF
TRBV18,TRBJ2-5,.,CASSPAYQETQYF
TRBV11-2,TRBJ1-5,.,CASSTKKPQHF
TRBV25-1,TRBJ2-7,few,CASSERGLPYEQYF
TRBV5-5,TRBJ2-5,.,CATSSRDRVNGKETQYF
TRBV25-1,TRBJ2-1,.,CASKDSSYNEQFF
TRBV7-9,TRBJ2-5,.,CASSPGGEETQYF
TRBV6-5,TRBJ1-6,.,CASKLLVDNSPLHF
TRBV5-1,TRBJ2-7,once,CASSRGGRSSYEQYF
TRBV5-1,TRBJ2-1,.,CASSSPGQGYNEQFF
TRBV6-6,TRBJ1-3,.,CASSYPTGSAGNTIYF
TRBV28,TRBJ1-1,.,CASAGQGLNTEAFF
TRBV27,TRBJ2-6,.,CASSYLGYGPSGANVLTF
TRBV6-1,TRBJ2-1,.,CAIIANSSYNEQFF
TRBV5-1,TRBJ2-7,.,CASSLGSQYYEQYF
TRBV5-1,TRBJ2-3,.,CASTLAGRDTQYF
TRBV5-1,TRBJ2-1,.,CASSSIPDGRYNEQFF
TRBV28,TRBJ1-3,once,CASSLHTGSGNTIYF
TRBV4-1,TRBJ2-5,.,CASSQQGQGDETQYF
TRBV19,TRBJ1-4,.,CASSPGRTNEKLFF
TRBV7-2,TRBJ1-5,.,CASSLQGYQPQHF
TRBV2,TRBJ2-1,.,CASSERQEGNEQFF
TRBV30,TRBJ2-3,.,CAWDQGAGDTQYF
TRBV19,TRBJ1-3,.,CASKRTGKNTIYF
TRBV11-2,TRBJ1-1,.,CASSLVMGREAFF
TRBV11-2,TRBJ1-3,.,CASSLPGQGLKNSGNTIYF
TRBV27,TRBJ2-7,.,CASGLPSSYEQYF
TRBV4-1,TRBJ2-7,.,CASSQETGFPYEQYF
TRBV5-1,TRBJ1-1,.,CASRDGYTEAFF
TRBV29-1,TRBJ2-7,.,CSVGTRDRTPYEQYF
TRBV7-9,TRBJ2-3,.,CASSFEGASDTQYF
TRBV5-1,TRBJ1-2,many,CASSSTGTYGYTF